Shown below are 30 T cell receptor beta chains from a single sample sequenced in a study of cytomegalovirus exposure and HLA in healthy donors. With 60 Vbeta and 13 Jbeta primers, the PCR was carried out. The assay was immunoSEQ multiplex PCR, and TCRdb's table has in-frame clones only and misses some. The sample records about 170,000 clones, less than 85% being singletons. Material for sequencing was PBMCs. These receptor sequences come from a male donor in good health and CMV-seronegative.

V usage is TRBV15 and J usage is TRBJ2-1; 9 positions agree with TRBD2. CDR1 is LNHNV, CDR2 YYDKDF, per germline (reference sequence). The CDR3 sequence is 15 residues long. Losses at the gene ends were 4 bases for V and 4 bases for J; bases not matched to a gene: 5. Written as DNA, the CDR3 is TGTGCCACCAGCATCGAGCGGGGGGCTTACAATGAGCAGTTCTTC. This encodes CATSIERGAYNEQFF.

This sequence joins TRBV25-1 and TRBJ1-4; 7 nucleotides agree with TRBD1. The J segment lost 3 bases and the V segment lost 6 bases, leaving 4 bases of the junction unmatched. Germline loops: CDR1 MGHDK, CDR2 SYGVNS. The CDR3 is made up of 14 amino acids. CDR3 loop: CASRRQGANEKLFF. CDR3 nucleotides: TGTGCCAGCAGACGACAGGGCGCTAATGAAAAACTGTTTTTT.

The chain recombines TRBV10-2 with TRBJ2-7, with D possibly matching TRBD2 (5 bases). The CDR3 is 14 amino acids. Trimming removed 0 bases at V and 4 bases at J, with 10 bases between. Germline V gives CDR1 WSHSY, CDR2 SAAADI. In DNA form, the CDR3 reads TGCGCCAGCAGTGAGTCCCCTTGGGAGTACGAGCAGTACTTC. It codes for CASSESPWEYEQYF.

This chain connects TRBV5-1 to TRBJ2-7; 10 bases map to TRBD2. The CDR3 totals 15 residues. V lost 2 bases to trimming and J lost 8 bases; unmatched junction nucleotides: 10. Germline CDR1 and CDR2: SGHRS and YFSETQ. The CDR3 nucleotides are TGCGCCAGCAGCTTCTCTGGGACTAGCGTCGACAAGCAGTACTTC. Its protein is CASSFSGTSVDKQYF.

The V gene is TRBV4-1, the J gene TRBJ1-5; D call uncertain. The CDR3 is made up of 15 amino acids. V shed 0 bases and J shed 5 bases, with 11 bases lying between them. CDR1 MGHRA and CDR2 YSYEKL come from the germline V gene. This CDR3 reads CASSQDLSEYQPQHF. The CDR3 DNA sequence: TGCGCCAGCAGCCAAGACCTCAGCGAGTATCAGCCCCAGCATTTT.

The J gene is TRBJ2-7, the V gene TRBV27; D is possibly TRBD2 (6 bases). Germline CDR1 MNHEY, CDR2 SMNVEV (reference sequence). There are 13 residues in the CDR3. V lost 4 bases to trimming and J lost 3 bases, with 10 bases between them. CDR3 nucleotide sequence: TGTGCCAGCAGTTGGCGGGAACACTACGAGCAGTACTTC. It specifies CASSWREHYEQYF.

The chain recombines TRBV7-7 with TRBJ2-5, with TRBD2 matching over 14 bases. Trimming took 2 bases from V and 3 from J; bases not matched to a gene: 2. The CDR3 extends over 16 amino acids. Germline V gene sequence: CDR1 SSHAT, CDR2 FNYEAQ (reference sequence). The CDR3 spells CASSLRLAGGKETQYF. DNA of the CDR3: TGTGCCAGCAGCTTAAGACTAGCGGGGGGGAAAGAGACCCAGTACTTC.

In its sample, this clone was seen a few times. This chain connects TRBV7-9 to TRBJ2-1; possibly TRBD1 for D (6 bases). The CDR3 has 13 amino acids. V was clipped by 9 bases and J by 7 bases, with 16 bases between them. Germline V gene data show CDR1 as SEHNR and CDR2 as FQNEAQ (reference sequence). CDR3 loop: CASGQGNRNEQFF. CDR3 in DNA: TGTGCCAGTGGTCAGGGGAATAGGAATGAGCAGTTCTTC.

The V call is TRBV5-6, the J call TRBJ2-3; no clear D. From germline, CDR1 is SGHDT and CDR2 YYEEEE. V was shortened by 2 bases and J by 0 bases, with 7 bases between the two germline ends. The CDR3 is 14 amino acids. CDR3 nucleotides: TGTGCCAGCAGCTTCCGAGGAAGCACAGATACGCAGTATTTT. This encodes CASSFRGSTDTQYF. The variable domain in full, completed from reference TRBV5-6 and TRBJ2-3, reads DAGVTQSPTHLIKTRGQQVTLRCSPKSGHDTVSWYQQALGQGPQFIFQYYEEEERQRGNFPDRFSGHQFPNYSSELNVNALLLGDSALYLCASSFRGSTDTQYFGPGTRLTVL.

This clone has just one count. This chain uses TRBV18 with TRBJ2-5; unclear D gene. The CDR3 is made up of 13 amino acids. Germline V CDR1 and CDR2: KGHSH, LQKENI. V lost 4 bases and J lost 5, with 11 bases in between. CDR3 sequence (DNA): TGTGCCAGCTCACGGTCCGCTAGGGAGACCCAGTACTTC. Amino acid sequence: CASSRSARETQYF.

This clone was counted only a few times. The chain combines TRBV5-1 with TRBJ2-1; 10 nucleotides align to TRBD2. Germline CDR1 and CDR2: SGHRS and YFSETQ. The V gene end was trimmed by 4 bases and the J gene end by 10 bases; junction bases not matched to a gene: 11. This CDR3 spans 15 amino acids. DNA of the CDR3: TGCGCCAGCAGCAGCTCCCTAGCGGGAGTTACGGAGCAGTTCTTC. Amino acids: CASSSSLAGVTEQFF. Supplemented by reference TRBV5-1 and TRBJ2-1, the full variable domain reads KAGVTQTPRYLIKTRGQQVTLSCSPISGHRSVSWYQQTPGQGLQFLFEYFSETQRNKGNFPGRFSGRQFSNSRSEMNVSTLELGDSALYLCASSSSLAGVTEQFFGPGTRLTVL.

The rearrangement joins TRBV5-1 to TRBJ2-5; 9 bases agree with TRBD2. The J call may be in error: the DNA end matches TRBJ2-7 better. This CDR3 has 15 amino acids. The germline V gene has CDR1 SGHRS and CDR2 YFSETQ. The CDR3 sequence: CASSDSGRGSYEQYF. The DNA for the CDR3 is TGCGCCAGCAGCGATAGCGGGAGAGGGTCCTACGAGCAGTACTTC.

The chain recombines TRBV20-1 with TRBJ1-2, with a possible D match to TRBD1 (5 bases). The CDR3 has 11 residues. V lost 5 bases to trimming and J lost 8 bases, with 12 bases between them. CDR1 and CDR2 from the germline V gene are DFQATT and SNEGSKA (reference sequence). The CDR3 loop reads CSALRPGGYTF. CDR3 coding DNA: TGCAGTGCTTTGCGACCAGGGGGCTACACCTTC.

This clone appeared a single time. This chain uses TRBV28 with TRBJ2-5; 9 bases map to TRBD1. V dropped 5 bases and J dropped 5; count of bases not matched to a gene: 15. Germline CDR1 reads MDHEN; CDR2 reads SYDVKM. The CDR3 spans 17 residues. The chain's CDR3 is CASSDTDLTGGWETQYF. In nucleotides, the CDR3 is TGTGCCAGCAGTGACACAGACCTAACAGGGGGCTGGGAGACCCAGTACTTC.

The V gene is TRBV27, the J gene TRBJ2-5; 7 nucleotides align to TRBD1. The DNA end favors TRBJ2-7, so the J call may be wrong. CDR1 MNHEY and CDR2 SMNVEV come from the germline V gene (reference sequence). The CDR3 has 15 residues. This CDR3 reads CASSPRQGIAYEQYF. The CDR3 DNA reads TGTGCCAGCAGTCCCCGACAGGGTATCGCCTACGAGCAGTACTTC.

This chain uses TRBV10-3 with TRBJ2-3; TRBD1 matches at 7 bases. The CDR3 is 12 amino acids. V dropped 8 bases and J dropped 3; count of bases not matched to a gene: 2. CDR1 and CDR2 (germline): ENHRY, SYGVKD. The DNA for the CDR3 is TGTGCCATCCAGGGGGTGACAGATACGCAGTATTTT. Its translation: CAIQGVTDTQYF.

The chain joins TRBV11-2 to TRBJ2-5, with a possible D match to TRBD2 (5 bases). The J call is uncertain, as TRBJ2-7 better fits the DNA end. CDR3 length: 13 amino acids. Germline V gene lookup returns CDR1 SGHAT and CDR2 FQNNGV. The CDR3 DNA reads TGTGCCAGCAGCCTGAGGGAGAAGGACGAGCAGTACTTC. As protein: CASSLREKDEQYF.

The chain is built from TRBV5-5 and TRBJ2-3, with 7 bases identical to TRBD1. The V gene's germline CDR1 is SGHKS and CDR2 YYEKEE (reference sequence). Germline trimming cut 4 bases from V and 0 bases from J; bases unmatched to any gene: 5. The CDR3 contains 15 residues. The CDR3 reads CASSRGQSSTDTQYF. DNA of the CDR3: TGTGCCAGCAGCAGGGGACAGTCGAGCACAGATACGCAGTATTTT.

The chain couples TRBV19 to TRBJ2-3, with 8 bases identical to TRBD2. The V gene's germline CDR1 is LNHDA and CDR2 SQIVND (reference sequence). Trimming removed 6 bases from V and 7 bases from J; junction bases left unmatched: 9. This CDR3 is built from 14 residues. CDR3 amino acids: CASSPGGPRNTQYF. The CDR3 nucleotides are TGTGCCAGTAGCCCGGGAGGGCCGAGGAATACGCAGTATTTT.

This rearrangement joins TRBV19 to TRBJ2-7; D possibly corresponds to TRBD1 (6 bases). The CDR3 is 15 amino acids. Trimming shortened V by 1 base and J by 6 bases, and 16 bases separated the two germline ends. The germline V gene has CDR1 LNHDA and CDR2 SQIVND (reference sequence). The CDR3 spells CASSIGAGVLSEQYF. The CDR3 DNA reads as TGTGCCAGTAGTATAGGGGCAGGGGTTTTATCCGAGCAGTACTTC. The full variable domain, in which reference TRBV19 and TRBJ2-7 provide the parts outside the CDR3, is DGGITQSPKYLFRKEGQNVTLSCEQNLNHDAMYWYRQDPGQGLRLIYYSQIVNDFQKGDIAEGYSVSREKKESFPLTVTSAQKNPTAFYLCASSIGAGVLSEQYFGPGTRLTVT.

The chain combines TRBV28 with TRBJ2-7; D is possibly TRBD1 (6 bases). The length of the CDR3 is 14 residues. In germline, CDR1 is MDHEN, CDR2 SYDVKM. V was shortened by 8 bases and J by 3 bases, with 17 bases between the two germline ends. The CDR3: CASQRTTGRYEQYF. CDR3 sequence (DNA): TGTGCCAGCCAAAGAACGACAGGTCGCTACGAGCAGTACTTC. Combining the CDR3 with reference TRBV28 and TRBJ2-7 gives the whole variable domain DVKVTQSSRYLVKRTGEKVFLECVQDMDHENMFWYRQDPGLGLRLIYFSYDVKMKEKGDIPEGYSVSREKKERFSLILESASTNQTSMYLCASQRTTGRYEQYFGPGTRLTVT.

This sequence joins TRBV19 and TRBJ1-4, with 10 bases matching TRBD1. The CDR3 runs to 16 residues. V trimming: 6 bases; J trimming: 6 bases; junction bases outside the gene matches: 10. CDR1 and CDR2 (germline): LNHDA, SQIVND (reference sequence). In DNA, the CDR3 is TGTGCCAGTAGCCGGGACAGGGGTAGTAAAGATGAAAAACTGTTTTTT. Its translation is CASSRDRGSKDEKLFF. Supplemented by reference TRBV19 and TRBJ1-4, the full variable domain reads DGGITQSPKYLFRKEGQNVTLSCEQNLNHDAMYWYRQDPGQGLRLIYYSQIVNDFQKGDIAEGYSVSREKKESFPLTVTSAQKNPTAFYLCASSRDRGSKDEKLFFGSGTQLSVL.

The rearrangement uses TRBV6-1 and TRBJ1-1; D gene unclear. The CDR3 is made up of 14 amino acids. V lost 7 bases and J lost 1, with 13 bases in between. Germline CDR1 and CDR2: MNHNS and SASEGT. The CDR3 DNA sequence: TGTGCCAGCATCCCCGGTTGGTCGAACACTGAAGCTTTCTTT. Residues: CASIPGWSNTEAFF.

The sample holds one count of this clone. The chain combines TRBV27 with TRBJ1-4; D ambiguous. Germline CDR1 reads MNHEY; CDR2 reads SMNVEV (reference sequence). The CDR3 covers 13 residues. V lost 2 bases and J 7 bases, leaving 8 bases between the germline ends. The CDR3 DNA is TGTGCCAGCAGTTTAGTACCAGGTGAAAAACTGTTTTTT. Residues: CASSLVPGEKLFF.

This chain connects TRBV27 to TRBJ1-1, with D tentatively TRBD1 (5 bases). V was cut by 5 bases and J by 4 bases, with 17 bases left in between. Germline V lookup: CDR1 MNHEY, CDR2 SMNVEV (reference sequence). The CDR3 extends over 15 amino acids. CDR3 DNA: TGTGCCAGCAGTCCCCCCTCGGGGGGGAGCACTGAAGCTTTCTTT. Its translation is CASSPPSGGSTEAFF.

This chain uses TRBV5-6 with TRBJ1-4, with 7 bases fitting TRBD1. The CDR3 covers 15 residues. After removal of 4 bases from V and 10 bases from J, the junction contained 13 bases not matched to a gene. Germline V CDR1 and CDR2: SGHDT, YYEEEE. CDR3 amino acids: CASSHRGVGSGKLFF. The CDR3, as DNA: TGTGCCAGCAGCCACAGGGGAGTTGGGTCGGGAAAACTGTTTTTT.

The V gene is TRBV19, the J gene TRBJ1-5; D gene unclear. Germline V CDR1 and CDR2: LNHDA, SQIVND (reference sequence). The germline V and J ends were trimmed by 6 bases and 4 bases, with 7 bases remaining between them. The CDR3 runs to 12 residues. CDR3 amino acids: CASRTGNQPQHF. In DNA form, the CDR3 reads TGTGCCAGTAGGACCGGGAATCAGCCCCAGCATTTT. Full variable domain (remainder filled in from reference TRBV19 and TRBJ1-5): DGGITQSPKYLFRKEGQNVTLSCEQNLNHDAMYWYRQDPGQGLRLIYYSQIVNDFQKGDIAEGYSVSREKKESFPLTVTSAQKNPTAFYLCASRTGNQPQHFGDGTRLSIL.

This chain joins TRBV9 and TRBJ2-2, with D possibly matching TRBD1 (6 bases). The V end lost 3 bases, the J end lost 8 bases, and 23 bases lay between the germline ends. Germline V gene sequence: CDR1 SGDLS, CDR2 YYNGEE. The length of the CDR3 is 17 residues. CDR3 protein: CASSERTPSQGKGELFF. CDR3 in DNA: TGTGCCAGCAGCGAGCGGACTCCCTCCCAGGGGAAGGGGGAGCTGTTTTTT.

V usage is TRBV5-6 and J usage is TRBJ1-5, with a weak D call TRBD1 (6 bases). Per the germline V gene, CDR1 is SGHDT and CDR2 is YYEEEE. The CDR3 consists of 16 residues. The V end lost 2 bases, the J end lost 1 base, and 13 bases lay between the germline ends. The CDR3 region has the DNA TGTGCCAGCAGCTTACTACAGGGAAGGAGCAATCAGCCCCAGCATTTT. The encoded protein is CASSLLQGRSNQPQHF.

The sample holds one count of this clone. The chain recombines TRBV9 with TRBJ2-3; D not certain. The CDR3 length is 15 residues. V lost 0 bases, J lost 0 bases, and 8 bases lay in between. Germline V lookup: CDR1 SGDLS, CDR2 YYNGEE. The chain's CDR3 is CASSVDGPSTDTQYF. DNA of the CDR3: TGTGCCAGCAGCGTAGACGGTCCTAGCACAGATACGCAGTATTTT. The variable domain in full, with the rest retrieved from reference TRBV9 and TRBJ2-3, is DSGVTQTPKHLITATGQRVTLRCSPRSGDLSVYWYQQSLDQGLQFLIQYYNGEERAKGNILERFSAQQFPDLHSELNLSSLELGDSALYFCASSVDGPSTDTQYFGPGTRLTVL.